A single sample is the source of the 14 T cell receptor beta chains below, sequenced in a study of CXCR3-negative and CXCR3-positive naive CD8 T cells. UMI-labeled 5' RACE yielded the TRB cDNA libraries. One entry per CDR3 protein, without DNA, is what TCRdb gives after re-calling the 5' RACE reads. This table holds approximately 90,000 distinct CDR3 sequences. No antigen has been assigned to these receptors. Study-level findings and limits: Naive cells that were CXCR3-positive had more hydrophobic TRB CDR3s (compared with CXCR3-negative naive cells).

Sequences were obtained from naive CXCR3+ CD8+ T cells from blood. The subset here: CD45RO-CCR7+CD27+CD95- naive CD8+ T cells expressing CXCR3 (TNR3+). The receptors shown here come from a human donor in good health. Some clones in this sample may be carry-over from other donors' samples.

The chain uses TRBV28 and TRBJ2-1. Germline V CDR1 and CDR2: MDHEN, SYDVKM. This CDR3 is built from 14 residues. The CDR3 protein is CASSFVSSYNEQFF.

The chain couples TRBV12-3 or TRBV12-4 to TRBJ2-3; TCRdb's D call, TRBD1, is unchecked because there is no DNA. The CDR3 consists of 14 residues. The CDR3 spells CASSLTGIPDTQYF.

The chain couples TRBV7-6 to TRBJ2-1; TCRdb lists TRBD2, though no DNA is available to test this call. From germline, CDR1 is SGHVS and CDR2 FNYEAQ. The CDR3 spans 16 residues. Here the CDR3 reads CASSLASGGVGYEQFF.

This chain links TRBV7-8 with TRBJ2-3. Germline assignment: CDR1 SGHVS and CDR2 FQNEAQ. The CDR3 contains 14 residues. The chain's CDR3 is CASSLALITDTQYF.

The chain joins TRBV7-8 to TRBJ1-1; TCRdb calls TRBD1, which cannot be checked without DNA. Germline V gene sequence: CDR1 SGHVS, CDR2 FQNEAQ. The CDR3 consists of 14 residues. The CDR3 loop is CASSPPGLNTEAFF.

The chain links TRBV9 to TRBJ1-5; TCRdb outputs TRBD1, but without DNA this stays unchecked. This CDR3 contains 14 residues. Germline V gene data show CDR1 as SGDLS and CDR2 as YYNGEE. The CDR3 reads CASSRGAPGQPQHF.

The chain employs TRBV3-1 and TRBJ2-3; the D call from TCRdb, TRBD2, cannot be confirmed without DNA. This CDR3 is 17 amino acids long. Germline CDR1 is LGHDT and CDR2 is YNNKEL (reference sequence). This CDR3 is CASSQRTSGLGTDTQYF.

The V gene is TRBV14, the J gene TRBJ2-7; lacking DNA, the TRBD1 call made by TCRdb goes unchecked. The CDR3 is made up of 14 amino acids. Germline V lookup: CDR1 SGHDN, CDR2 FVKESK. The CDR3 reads CASSLRGGLNEQYF.

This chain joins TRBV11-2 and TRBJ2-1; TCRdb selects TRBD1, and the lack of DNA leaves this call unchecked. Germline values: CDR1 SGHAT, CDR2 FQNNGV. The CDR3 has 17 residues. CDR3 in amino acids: CASSLGLSGGSYNEQFF.

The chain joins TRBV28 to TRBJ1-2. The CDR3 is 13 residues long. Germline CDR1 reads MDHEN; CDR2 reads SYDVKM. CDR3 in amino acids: CASSLPEGYGYTF.

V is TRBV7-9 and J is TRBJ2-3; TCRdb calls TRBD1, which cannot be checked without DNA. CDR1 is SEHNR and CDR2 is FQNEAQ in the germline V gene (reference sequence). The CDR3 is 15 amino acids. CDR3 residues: CASSLSGRSTDTQYF.

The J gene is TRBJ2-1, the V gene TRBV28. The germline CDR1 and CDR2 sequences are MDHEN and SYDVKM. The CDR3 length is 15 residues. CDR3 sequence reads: CASRPAGASYNEQFF.

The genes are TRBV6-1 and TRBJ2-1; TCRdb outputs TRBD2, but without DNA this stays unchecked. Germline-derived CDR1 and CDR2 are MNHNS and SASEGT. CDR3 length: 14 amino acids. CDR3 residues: CASGSGIGYNEQFF.

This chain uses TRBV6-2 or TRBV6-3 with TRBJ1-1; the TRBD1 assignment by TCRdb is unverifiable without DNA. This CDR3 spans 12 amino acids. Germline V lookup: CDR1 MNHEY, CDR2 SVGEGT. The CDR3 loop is CASSPFKVEAFF.